The 21 T cell receptor beta chains below come from one sample, sequenced in a study of blood T cells in healthy people across ages. Primed by a sample-barcoded 5' primer and a J-beta primer mix, a second PCR proceeded for roughly 6 to 12 cycles. TCRdb processed the 5' RACE reads anew with MiXCR; each CDR3 protein has one entry. The sample shows approximately 580,000 distinct CDR3 sequences, less than 25% of them seen only once. The same data also went into a second study, on T cells of mothers and their children.

The sequenced sample was blood. The origin of the receptors is a boy younger than 18 in good health.

There are a few counts of this clonotype. The chain combines TRBV10-3 with TRBJ2-3; the D is unclear. Germline V gene lookup returns CDR1 ENHRY and CDR2 SYGVKD. V was shortened by 0 bases and J by 4 bases, with 11 bases between the two germline ends. This CDR3 has 15 amino acids. CDR3 in DNA: TGTGCCATCAGTGAGTCGACGGTAGCCTCAGATACGCAGTATTTT. Translating gives CAISESTVASDTQYF.

The chain links TRBV4-3 to TRBJ1-3; 8 positions agree with TRBD1. Per the germline V gene, CDR1 is LGHNA and CDR2 is YSLEER. The J segment lost 4 bases and the V segment lost 5 bases, leaving 4 bases of the junction unmatched. The CDR3 extends over 14 amino acids. The CDR3 DNA reads TGCGCCAGCAGCTCCCGGGACAGGGGAAACACCATATATTTT. Encoded protein: CASSSRDRGNTIYF.

The chain couples TRBV28 to TRBJ1-1, with TRBD1 as a possible D gene (6 bases). Per the germline V gene, CDR1 is MDHEN and CDR2 is SYDVKM. This CDR3 spans 17 amino acids. The V end lost 5 bases, the J end lost 1 base, and 20 bases lay between the germline ends. The CDR3 sequence is CASSELTGPTRNTEAFF. The CDR3, as DNA: TGTGCCAGCAGTGAATTGACAGGCCCTACCCGGAACACTGAAGCTTTCTTT.

This clonotype has more than one count but fewer than ten. The rearrangement links TRBV27 to TRBJ2-1; D possibly corresponds to TRBD1 (5 bases). CDR1 and CDR2 from the germline V gene are MNHEY and SMNVEV (reference sequence). V shed 5 bases and J shed 3 bases, with 11 bases lying between them. CDR3 length: 14 residues. This CDR3 is CASSDGAHYNEQFF. DNA of the CDR3: TGTGCCAGCAGTGATGGGGCTCACTACAATGAGCAGTTCTTC.

This clonotype was recorded a few times. V and J are TRBV20-1 and TRBJ2-5, with D tentatively TRBD2 (5 bases). The DNA end lines up better with TRBJ2-7; the J call may be wrong. Germline CDR1 is DFQATT and CDR2 is SNEGSKA (reference sequence). CDR3 length: 14 residues. Here the CDR3 DNA reads TGCAGTGCTAGATTGCTAGCCTCCCCCTACGAGCAGTACTTC. Protein sequence: CSARLLASPYEQYF.

The chain links TRBV25-1 to TRBJ2-1; D gene uncertain. CDR3 length: 15 amino acids. V lost 1 base, J lost 6 bases, and 13 bases lay in between. Germline V gene lookup returns CDR1 MGHDK and CDR2 SYGVNS. CDR3 in amino acids: CASSEFGLLVNEQFF. CDR3 sequence (DNA): TGTGCCAGCAGTGAATTTGGGCTCCTTGTCAATGAGCAGTTCTTC.

The rearrangement joins TRBV20-1 to TRBJ1-1; possibly TRBD1 for D (6 bases). V lost 0 bases and J lost 3, with 17 bases in between. This CDR3 has 16 amino acids. The V gene's germline CDR1 is DFQATT and CDR2 SNEGSKA (reference sequence). CDR3 coding DNA: TGCAGTGCTAGAGATCAGGGGAGCATGAGTGACACTGAAGCTTTCTTT. Translated: CSARDQGSMSDTEAFF.

The chain joins TRBV5-1 to TRBJ1-3; D not certain. The CDR3 has 14 residues. Germline lookup yields CDR1 SGHRS and CDR2 YFSETQ. Trimming cost V 0 bases and J 4 bases, with 8 bases left between them. CDR3 in amino acids: CASSLEGTGNTIYF. The DNA of the CDR3 is TGCGCCAGCAGCTTGGAAGGCACCGGAAACACCATATATTTT.

The CDR3 DNA reads TGTGCCAGCAGTGAATTGACAGGGGGGGGAGAGACCCAGTACTTC. It specifies CASSELTGGGETQYF. This rearrangement joins TRBV6-1 to TRBJ2-5, with 9 bases fitting TRBD1. The CDR3 has 15 residues. V lost 2 bases and J lost 4; bases outside the gene matches: 5. Germline V gene sequence: CDR1 MNHNS, CDR2 SASEGT.

This clonotype was picked up a small number of times. The genes are TRBV20-1 and TRBJ2-3; D may be TRBD2 (6 bases). The V end lost 0 bases, the J end lost 6 bases, and 19 bases lay between the germline ends. The germline V gene has CDR1 DFQATT and CDR2 SNEGSKA (reference sequence). The CDR3 consists of 16 residues. The CDR3 spells CSARDEIAALTDTQYF. The CDR3 DNA follows: TGCAGTGCTAGAGATGAGATAGCGGCCTTAACTGATACGCAGTATTTT.

V and J are TRBV20-1 and TRBJ1-1; weak D call: TRBD1 (5 bases). Germline V gene data show CDR1 as DFQATT and CDR2 as SNEGSKA (reference sequence). V was trimmed by 5 bases and J by 0 bases, leaving 19 bases between them. This CDR3 contains 16 residues. CDR3 in amino acids: CSADVDSARVNTEAFF. The CDR3 DNA is TGCAGTGCTGACGTTGACAGCGCTAGGGTGAACACTGAAGCTTTCTTT.

The CDR3 reads CSARETGRETQYF. CDR3 DNA: TGCAGTGCTAGAGAGACTGGGCGGGAGACCCAGTACTTC. This rearrangement joins TRBV20-1 to TRBJ2-5; D remains ambiguous. The ends were cut back, 0 bases at V and 5 bases at J, with 10 bases in the middle. Germline V gene lookup returns CDR1 DFQATT and CDR2 SNEGSKA (reference sequence). This CDR3 has 13 residues.

This clonotype was detected a few times. The J gene is TRBJ2-4, the V gene TRBV4-3, with 12 positions matching TRBD1. CDR1 is LGHNA, CDR2 YSLEER, per germline. V was clipped by 0 bases and J by 8 bases; unmatched bases: 5. CDR3 size: 16 residues. The CDR3 loop reads CASSQDRDRGRDIQYF. CDR3 coding DNA: TGCGCCAGCAGCCAAGACCGGGACAGGGGGCGAGACATTCAGTACTTC.

The V call is TRBV6-1, the J call TRBJ2-1; D perhaps matches TRBD1 (6 bases). Trimming left V 2 bases short and J 4 bases short, with 15 bases between. Germline CDR1 and CDR2: MNHNS and SASEGT. The CDR3 length is 16 residues. The DNA for the CDR3 is TGTGCCAGCAGTGAACCCCCCCCAGGGGAGTACAATGAGCAGTTCTTC. Encoded protein: CASSEPPPGEYNEQFF.

This chain joins TRBV9 and TRBJ2-1; the match to TRBD2 covers 7 bases. The V segment lost 2 bases and the J segment 6 bases; nucleotides outside the gene matches: 8. Germline values: CDR1 SGDLS, CDR2 YYNGEE. The CDR3 is made up of 15 amino acids. For the CDR3, the DNA is TGTGCCAGCAGCGTCTTCCCTAGCGGCACCAATGAGCAGTTCTTC. It translates to CASSVFPSGTNEQFF. Complete variable domain (other parts from reference TRBV9 and TRBJ2-1): DSGVTQTPKHLITATGQRVTLRCSPRSGDLSVYWYQQSLDQGLQFLIQYYNGEERAKGNILERFSAQQFPDLHSELNLSSLELGDSALYFCASSVFPSGTNEQFFGPGTRLTVL.

The chain joins TRBV11-2 to TRBJ2-5, with 10 positions matching TRBD2. Near its end, the DNA agrees better with TRBJ2-1, so the J call may be wrong. The CDR3 runs 18 residues. Germline V CDR1 and CDR2: SGHAT, FQNNGV. CDR3 in amino acids: CASSLYSLGSGGLDEQFF. The CDR3 DNA reads TGTGCCAGCAGCTTATATTCTTTGGGTAGCGGGGGGTTAGATGAGCAGTTCTTC.

This clonotype came up a few times. This rearrangement joins TRBV28 to TRBJ2-3; maybe TRBD1 (5 bases). CDR1 is MDHEN, CDR2 SYDVKM, per germline. This CDR3 is 14 amino acids long. The germline V and J ends were trimmed by 2 bases and 3 bases, with 9 bases remaining between them. DNA for the CDR3: TGTGCCAGCAGTTTAGACAGCCGTACAGATACGCAGTATTTT. It encodes CASSLDSRTDTQYF.

CDR3 coding DNA: TGTGCCCTGTTAATCCCAGGCCTATACAATGAGCAGTTCTTC. Its protein is CALLIPGLYNEQFF. The gene calls are TRBV30 and TRBJ2-1; D not certain. V lost 8 bases and J lost 4, with 18 bases in between. Per germline, CDR1 GTSNPN and CDR2 SVGIG (reference sequence). The CDR3 has 14 residues.

CDR3 in DNA: TGTGCCAGCAGTGAGGGACAGGGCGCGAAGGCTACGCAGTATTTT. It encodes CASSEGQGAKATQYF. The chain combines TRBV2 with TRBJ2-3; 9 bases fit TRBD1. This CDR3 has 15 amino acids. CDR1 SNHLY and CDR2 FYNNEI come from the germline V gene. J gave up 8 bases and V 3 bases, and 9 bases lay outside the gene matches.

V gene TRBV21-1 combines with J gene TRBJ1-5; the D call in the table, TRBD1, was not verified against the DNA. TRBV21-1 is a documented pseudogene. There are 17 residues in the CDR3. This chain's CDR3 is CASSKGRQGYSNQPQHF. In DNA form, the CDR3 reads TGTGCCAGCAGCAAAGGGAGACAGGGCTATAGCAATCAGCCCCAGCATTTT.

This clonotype was seen only a few times. The chain has TRBV5-5 and TRBJ2-6; D gene ambiguous. This CDR3 comprises 15 residues. The V end lost 3 bases, the J end lost 0 bases, and 7 bases lay between the germline ends. Germline loops: CDR1 SGHKS, CDR2 YYEKEE (reference sequence). Here the CDR3 reads CASSYQFSGANVLTF. The DNA for the CDR3 is TGTGCCAGCAGCTATCAGTTCTCTGGGGCCAACGTCCTGACTTTC.